These 7 T cell receptor beta chains came from one sample sequenced in a study of cytomegalovirus exposure and HLA in healthy donors. Primers included in the PCR were 60 Vbeta and 13 Jbeta primers. Using immunoSEQ multiplex PCR, the repertoire was profiled, and TCRdb retains in-frame clones only, with some absent. Among approximately 160,000 clones listed, 81% were seen once. The sequenced sample was PBMCs. All receptors come from a woman aged 18-29 years in good health and CMV-seronegative.

This clone was seen more than once but under ten times. The chain has TRBV5-4 and TRBJ2-7; D is perhaps TRBD1 (5 bases). Germline assignment: CDR1 SGHNT and CDR2 YYREEE (reference sequence). V shed 4 bases and J shed 1 base, with 9 bases lying between them. The CDR3 is 13 residues long. The CDR3 region is CASSTRDSYEQYF. The CDR3 DNA reads TGTGCCAGCAGCACCAGGGATTCCTACGAGCAGTACTTC.

J is TRBJ2-7 and V is TRBV5-1, with TRBD2 identical over 13 bases. V lost 2 bases to trimming and J lost 6 bases; unmatched junction nucleotides: 5. The CDR3 covers 15 residues. Germline V gene sequence: CDR1 SGHRS, CDR2 YFSETQ. CDR3: CASSLGTSGIREQYF. The CDR3 DNA reads as TGCGCCAGCAGCTTAGGGACTAGCGGGATACGCGAGCAGTACTTC.

Details on this clone: Different DNA sequences within this sample yield the same CDR3. The rearrangement links TRBV5-4 to TRBJ1-1; D not certain. Germline V lookup: CDR1 SGHNT, CDR2 YYREEE (reference sequence). CDR3 length: 13 amino acids. V lost 0 bases to trimming and J lost 1 base, with 4 bases between them. The CDR3, as DNA: TGTGCCAGCAGCTTGGGCAGGAACACTGAAGCTTTCTTT. The encoded protein is CASSLGRNTEAFF.

This chain links TRBV7-2 with TRBJ2-5; TRBD2 is a possible D gene (5 bases). The CDR3 loop spans 13 amino acids. CDR1 and CDR2 from the germline V gene are SGHTA and FQGNSA. Trimming left V 5 bases short and J 5 bases short, with 12 bases between. The CDR3 DNA reads TGTGCCAGCAGCGTCGGTTGGAGGGAGACCCAGTACTTC. Translated, it gives CASSVGWRETQYF.

The chain recombines TRBV5-1 with TRBJ1-1, with 9 bases fitting TRBD1. The junction had 8 bases not matched to a gene; V was cut back by 0 bases and J by 5 bases. CDR1 SGHRS and CDR2 YFSETQ come from the germline V gene. The CDR3 has 16 amino acids. CDR3 sequence reads: CASSLDRGLSATEAFF. CDR3 coding DNA: TGCGCCAGCAGCTTGGACAGGGGGCTCAGTGCGACTGAAGCTTTCTTT.

This chain joins TRBV2 and TRBJ1-2, with D tentatively TRBD1 (5 bases). V shed 0 bases and J shed 8 bases, with 10 bases lying between them. From germline, CDR1 is SNHLY and CDR2 FYNNEI. This CDR3 is built from 13 residues. As DNA, the CDR3 is TGTGCCAGCAGTGAAGCTGGGGCCGGCGGCTACACCTTC. Amino acids: CASSEAGAGGYTF. The whole variable domain, remainder taken from reference TRBV2 and TRBJ1-2, is EPEVTQTPSHQVTQMGQEVILRCVPISNHLYFYWYRQILGQKVEFLVSFYNNEISEKSEIFDDQFSVERPDGSNFTLKIRSTKLEDSAMYFCASSEAGAGGYTFGSGTRLTVV.

A single count supports this clone. The chain joins TRBV27 to TRBJ2-7; 12 positions match TRBD2. The J segment lost 2 bases and the V segment lost 5 bases, leaving 7 bases of the junction unmatched. CDR1 is MNHEY and CDR2 is SMNVEV in the germline V gene (reference sequence). The CDR3 runs to 16 residues. The CDR3 protein is CASSGKGLAGPYEQYF. The CDR3, as DNA: TGTGCCAGCAGTGGAAAGGGACTAGCGGGCCCCTACGAGCAGTACTTC.